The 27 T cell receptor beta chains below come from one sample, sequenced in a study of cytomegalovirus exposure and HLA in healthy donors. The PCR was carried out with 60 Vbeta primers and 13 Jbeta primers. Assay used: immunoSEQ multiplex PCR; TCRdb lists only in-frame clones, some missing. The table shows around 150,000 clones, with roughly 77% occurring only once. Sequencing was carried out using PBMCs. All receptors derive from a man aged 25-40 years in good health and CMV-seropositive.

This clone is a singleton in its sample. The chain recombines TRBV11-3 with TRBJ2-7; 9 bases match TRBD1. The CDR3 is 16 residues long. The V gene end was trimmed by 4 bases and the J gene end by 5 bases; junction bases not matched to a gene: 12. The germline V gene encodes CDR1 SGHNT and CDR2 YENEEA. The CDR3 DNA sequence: TGTGCCAGCAGCTCCGCCTCAAACAGGGGGCTCCACGAGCAGTACTTC. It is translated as CASSSASNRGLHEQYF.

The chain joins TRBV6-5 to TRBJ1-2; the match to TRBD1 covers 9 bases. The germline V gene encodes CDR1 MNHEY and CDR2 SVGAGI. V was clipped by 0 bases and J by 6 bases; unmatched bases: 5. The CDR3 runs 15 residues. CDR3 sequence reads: CASSYSLTGGNGYTF. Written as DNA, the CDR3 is TGTGCCAGCAGTTACTCCCTTACAGGGGGCAATGGCTACACCTTC.

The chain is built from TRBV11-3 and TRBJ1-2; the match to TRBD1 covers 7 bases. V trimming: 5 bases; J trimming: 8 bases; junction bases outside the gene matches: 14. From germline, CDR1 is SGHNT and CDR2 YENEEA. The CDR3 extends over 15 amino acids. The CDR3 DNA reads TGTGCCAGCAGCACCCGACAGGGTGAAACAGGGGGCTACACCTTC. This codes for CASSTRQGETGGYTF.

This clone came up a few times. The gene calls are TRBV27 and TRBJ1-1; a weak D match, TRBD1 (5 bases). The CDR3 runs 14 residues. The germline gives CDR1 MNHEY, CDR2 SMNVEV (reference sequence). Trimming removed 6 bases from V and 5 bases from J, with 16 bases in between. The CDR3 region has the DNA TGTGCCAGCAGCCTCGGGGGAGGGGTGACTGAAGCTTTCTTT. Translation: CASSLGGGVTEAFF.

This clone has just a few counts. The CDR3 DNA reads as TGCGCCAGCAGCTTGGCGGGACAGGGTGATGAAAAACTGTTTTTT. It yields the protein CASSLAGQGDEKLFF. The gene calls are TRBV5-1 and TRBJ1-4; 9 bases map to TRBD1. In germline, CDR1 is SGHRS, CDR2 YFSETQ. J gave up 6 bases and V 0 bases, and 3 bases lay outside the gene matches. The length of the CDR3 is 15 residues.

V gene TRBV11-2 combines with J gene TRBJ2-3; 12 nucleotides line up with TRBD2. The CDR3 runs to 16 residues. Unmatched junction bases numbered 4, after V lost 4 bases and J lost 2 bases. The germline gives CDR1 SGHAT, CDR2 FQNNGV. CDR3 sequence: CASSSPSGGATDTQYF. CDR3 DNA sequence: TGTGCCAGCAGCTCCCCTAGCGGGGGGGCCACAGATACGCAGTATTTT.

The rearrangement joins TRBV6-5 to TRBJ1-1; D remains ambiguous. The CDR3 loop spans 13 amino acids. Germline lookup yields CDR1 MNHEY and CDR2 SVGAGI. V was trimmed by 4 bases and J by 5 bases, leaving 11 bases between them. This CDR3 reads CASSWAGETEAFF. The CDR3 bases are TGTGCCAGCAGTTGGGCCGGGGAAACTGAAGCTTTCTTT.

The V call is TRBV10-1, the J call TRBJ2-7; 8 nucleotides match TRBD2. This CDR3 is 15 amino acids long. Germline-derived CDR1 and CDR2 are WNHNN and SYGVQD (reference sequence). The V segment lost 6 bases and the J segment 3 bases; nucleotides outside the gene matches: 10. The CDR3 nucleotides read TGCGCCAGCAGCGCTAGTACCGGGACTAGCTACGAGCAGTACTTC. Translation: CASSASTGTSYEQYF.

The chain's CDR3 is CSVDVNRTYEQYF. The CDR3 nucleotides read TGCAGCGTTGACGTGAACAGAACCTACGAGCAGTACTTC. The chain joins TRBV29-1 to TRBJ2-7, with unresolved D. V was clipped by 3 bases and J by 2 bases, with 11 bases between them. This CDR3 contains 13 residues. Germline CDR1 and CDR2: SQVTM and ANQGSEA.

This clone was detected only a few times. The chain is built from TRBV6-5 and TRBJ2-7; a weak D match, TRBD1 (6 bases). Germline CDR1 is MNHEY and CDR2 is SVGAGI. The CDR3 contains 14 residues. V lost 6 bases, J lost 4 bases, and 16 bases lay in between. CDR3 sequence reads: CASSQQGIEYEQYF. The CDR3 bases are TGTGCCAGCAGCCAACAGGGTATAGAATACGAGCAGTACTTC.

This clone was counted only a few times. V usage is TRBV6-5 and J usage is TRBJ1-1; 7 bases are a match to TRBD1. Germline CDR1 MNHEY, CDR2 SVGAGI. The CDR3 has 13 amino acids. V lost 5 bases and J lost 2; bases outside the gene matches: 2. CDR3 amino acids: CASSRQGNTEAFF. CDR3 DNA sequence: TGTGCCAGCAGTCGACAGGGAAACACTGAAGCTTTCTTT.

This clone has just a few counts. The CDR3: CATNRDREYEQYF. The CDR3 DNA reads as TGTGCCACCAACCGGGACAGGGAATACGAGCAGTACTTC. The rearrangement links TRBV2 to TRBJ2-7; 9 bases match TRBD1. Looked up from germline, CDR1 is SNHLY and CDR2 is FYNNEI. This CDR3 is 13 amino acids long. V lost 10 bases to trimming and J lost 4 bases; unmatched junction nucleotides: 8.

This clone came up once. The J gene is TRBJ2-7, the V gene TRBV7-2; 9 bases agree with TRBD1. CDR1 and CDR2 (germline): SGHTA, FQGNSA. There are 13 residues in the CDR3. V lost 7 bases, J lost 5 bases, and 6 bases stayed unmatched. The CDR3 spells CASIGQGKDEQYF. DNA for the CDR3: TGTGCCAGCATTGGACAGGGGAAGGACGAGCAGTACTTC.

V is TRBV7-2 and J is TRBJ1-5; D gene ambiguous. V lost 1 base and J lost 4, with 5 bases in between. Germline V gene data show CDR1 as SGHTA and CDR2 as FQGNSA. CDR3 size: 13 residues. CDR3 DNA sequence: TGTGCCAGCAGCTTAGAACAGAATCAGCCCCAGCATTTT. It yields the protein CASSLEQNQPQHF.

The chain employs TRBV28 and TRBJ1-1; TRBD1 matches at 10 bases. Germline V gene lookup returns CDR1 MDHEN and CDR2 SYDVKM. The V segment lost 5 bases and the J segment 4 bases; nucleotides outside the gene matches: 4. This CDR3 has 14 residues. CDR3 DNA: TGTGCCAGCAGTCCGGGGGACAGGGGCACTGAAGCTTTCTTT. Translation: CASSPGDRGTEAFF.

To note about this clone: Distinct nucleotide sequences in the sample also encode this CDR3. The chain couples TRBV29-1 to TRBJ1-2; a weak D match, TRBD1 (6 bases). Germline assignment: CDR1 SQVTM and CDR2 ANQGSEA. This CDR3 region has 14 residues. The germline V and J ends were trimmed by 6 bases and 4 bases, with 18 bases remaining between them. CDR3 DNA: TGCAGCGTCCGCTCGGGGGGCTACTTCTATGGCTACACCTTC. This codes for CSVRSGGYFYGYTF.

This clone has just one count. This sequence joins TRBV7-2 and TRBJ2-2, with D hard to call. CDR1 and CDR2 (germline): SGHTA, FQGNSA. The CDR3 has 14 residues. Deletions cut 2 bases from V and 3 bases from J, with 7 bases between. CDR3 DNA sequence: TGTGCCAGCAGCTTATCGCGGTACACCGGGGAGCTGTTTTTT. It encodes CASSLSRYTGELFF.

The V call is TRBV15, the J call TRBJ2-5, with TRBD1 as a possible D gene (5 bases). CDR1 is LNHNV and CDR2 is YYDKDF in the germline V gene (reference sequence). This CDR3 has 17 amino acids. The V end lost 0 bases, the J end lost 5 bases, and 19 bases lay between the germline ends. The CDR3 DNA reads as TGTGCCACCAGCAGAGATCTCGGTGGCAGGGTGGCGGAGACCCAGTACTTC. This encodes CATSRDLGGRVAETQYF.

The CDR3 here is CASSSRNQPQHF. The CDR3 coding sequence is TGTGCCAGCTCTTCTAGGAATCAGCCCCAGCATTTT. The chain is built from TRBV18 and TRBJ1-5; D not certain. This CDR3 comprises 12 residues. Trimming removed 6 bases at V and 4 bases at J, with 7 bases between. CDR1 is KGHSH and CDR2 is LQKENI in the germline V gene.

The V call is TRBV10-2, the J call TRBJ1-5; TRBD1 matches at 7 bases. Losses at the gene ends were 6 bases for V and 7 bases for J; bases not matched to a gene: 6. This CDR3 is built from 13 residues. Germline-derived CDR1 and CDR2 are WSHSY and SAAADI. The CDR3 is CASREGAEQPQHF. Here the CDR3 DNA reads TGCGCCAGCAGGGAGGGGGCAGAACAGCCCCAGCATTTT.

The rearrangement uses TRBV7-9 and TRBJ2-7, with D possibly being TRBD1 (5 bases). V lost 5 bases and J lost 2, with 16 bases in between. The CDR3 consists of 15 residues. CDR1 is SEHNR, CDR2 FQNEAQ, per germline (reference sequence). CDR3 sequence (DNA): TGTGCCAGCAGCCCATGGTTACCGACAGCCTACGAGCAGTACTTC. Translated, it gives CASSPWLPTAYEQYF.

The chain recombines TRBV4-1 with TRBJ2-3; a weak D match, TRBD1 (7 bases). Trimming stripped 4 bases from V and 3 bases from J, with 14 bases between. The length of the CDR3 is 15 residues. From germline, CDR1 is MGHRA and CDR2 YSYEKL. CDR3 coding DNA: TGCGCCAGCAGCCGTCAGGGGGGCGATACAGATACGCAGTATTTT. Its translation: CASSRQGGDTDTQYF.

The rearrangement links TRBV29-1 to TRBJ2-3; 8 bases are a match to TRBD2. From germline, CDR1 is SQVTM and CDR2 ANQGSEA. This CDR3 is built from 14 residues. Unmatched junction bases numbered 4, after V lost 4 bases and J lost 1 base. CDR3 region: CSVVLRGGTDTQYF. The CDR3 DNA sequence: TGCAGCGTTGTATTGCGGGGGGGCACAGATACGCAGTATTTT.

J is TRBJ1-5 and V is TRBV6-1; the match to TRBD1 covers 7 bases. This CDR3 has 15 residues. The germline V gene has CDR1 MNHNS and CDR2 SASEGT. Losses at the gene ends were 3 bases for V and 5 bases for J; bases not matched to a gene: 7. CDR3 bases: TGTGCCAGCAGTGAGGTAGGGGGCGCCGATCAGCCCCAGCATTTT. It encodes CASSEVGGADQPQHF.

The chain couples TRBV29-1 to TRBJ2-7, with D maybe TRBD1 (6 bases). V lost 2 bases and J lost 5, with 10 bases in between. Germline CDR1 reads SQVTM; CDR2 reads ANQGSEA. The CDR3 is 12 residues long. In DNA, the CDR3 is TGCAGCGTTGAAAGGCAGGGGAACGAGCAGTACTTC. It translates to CSVERQGNEQYF.

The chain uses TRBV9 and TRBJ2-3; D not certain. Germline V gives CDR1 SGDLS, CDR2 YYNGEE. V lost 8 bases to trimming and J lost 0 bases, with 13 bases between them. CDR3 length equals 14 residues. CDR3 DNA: TGTGCCAGTTCGCCCGGCGGAAGCACAGATACGCAGTATTTT. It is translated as CASSPGGSTDTQYF.

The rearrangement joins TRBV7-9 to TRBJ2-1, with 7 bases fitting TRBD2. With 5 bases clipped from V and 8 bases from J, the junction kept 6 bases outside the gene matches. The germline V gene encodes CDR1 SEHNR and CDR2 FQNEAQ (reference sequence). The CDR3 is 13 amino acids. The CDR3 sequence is CASSQTSTDEQFF. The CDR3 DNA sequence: TGTGCCAGCAGCCAGACTAGCACCGATGAGCAGTTCTTC.